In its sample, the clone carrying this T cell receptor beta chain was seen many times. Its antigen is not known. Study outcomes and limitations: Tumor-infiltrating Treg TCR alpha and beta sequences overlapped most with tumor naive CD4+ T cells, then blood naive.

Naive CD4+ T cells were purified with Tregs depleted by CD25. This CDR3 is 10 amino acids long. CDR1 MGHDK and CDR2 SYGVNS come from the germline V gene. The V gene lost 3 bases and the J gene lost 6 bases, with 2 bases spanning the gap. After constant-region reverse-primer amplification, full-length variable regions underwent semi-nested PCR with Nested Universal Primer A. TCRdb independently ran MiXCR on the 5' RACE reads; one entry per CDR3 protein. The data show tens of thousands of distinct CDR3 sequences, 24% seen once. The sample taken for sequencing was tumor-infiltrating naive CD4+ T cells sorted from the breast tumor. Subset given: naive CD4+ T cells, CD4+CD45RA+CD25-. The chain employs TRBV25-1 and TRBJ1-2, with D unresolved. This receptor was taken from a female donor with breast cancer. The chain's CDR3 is CASSDHGYTF. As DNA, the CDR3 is TGTGCCAGCAGTGACCATGGCTACACCTTC.